This T cell receptor (beta chain) was identified in a study of T-cell reconstitution after alpha-beta-depleted transplantation in children. Preparing the TCRbeta library involved the use of unique molecular identifiers. TCRdb reprocessed the PCR reads with MiXCR, giving one entry per CDR3 protein. The sample carries nearly 550,000 distinct CDR3 sequences, around 20% recorded once. This CDR3 has 17 amino acids. After removal of 1 base from V and 3 bases from J, the junction contained 4 bases not matched to a gene. Per germline, CDR1 MGHRA and CDR2 YSYEKL. The TCR comes from a human donor who donated a stem cell graft to a child with acute lymphoblastic leukemia. The chain is built from TRBV4-1 and TRBJ2-3; 13 nucleotides align to TRBD2. The starting material was PBMCs from the stem cell graft donor, obtained from the stem cell graft. The CDR3 DNA is TGCGCCAGCAGCCAAGCCGGACTAGCGGGAGAGACAGATACGCAGTATTTT. Encoded protein: CASSQAGLAGETDTQYF.